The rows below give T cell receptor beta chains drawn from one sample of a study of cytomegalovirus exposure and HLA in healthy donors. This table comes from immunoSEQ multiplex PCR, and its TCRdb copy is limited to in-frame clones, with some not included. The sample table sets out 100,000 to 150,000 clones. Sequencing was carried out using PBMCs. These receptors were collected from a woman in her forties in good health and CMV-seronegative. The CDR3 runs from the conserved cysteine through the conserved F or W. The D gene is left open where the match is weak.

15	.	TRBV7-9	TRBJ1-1	TGTGCCAGCAGCTATTCGGGGGGGTACAGCACTGAAGCTTTCTTT	CASSYSGGYSTEAFF
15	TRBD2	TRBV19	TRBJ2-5	TGTGCCAGCGGGACTAGCGGTCCGGGGGCGGAGACCCAGTACTTC	CASGTSGPGAETQYF
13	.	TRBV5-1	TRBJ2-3	TGCGCCAGCAGTCAGGAAAGCACAGATACGCAGTATTTT	CASSQESTDTQYF
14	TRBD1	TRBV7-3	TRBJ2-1	TGTGCCAGCAGCTTGACAGGGTCCTACAATGAGCAGTTCTTC	CASSLTGSYNEQFF
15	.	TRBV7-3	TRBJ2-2	TGTGCCAGCAGCTTACACAACGCGAACACCGGGGAGCTGTTTTTT	CASSLHNANTGELFF
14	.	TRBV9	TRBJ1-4	TGTGCCAGCAGCGCACAGACAACTAATGAAAAACTGTTTTTT	CASSAQTTNEKLFF
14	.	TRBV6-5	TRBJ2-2	TGTGCCAGCAGTCTCGCAGGGGCTCCCGGGGAGCTGTTTTTT	CASSLAGAPGELFF
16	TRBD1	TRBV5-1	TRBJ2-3	TGCGCCAGCAGCTGGGGGGACAGGGGGCTCACAGATACGCAGTATTTT	CASSWGDRGLTDTQYF
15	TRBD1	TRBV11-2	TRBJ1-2	TGTGCCAGCAGCCAGACCGGGACAGATAACTATGGCTACACCTTC	CASSQTGTDNYGYTF
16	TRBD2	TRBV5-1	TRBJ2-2	TGCGCCAGCAGAGGTAGCGGGGCCGCGAACACCGGGGAGCTGTTTTTT	CASRGSGAANTGELFF
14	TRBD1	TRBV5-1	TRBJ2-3	TGCGCCAGCAGCTCGACAGGGGTCACAGATACGCAGTATTTT	CASSSTGVTDTQYF
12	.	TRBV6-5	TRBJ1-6	TGTGCCAGCGGCGGGAGGGTTTCACCCCTCCACTTT	CASGGRVSPLHF
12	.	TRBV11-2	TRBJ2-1	TGTGCCAGCAGCTTAGAGGGCAGAAAGCAGTTCTTC	CASSLEGRKQFF
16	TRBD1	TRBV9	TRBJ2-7	TGTGCCAGCAGCATAGAGCCGGGACAGGGTATGATTGAGCAGTACTTC	CASSIEPGQGMIEQYF
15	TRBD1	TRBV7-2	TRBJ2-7	TGTGCCAGCAGCTTGGGAGTGGACAGGGGGCGCGAGCAGTACTTC	CASSLGVDRGREQYF
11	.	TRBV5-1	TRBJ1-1	TGCGCCAGCAGGGGGCATGATGAAGCTTTCTTT	CASRGHDEAFF
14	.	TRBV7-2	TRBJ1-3	TGTGCCAGCAGCCCCTCAGGCTCTGGAAACACCATATATTTT	CASSPSGSGNTIYF
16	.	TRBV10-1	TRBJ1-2	TGCGCCAGCAGTGCGGCCCCCCGCGGGGTAGGGTATGGCTACACCTTC	CASSAAPRGVGYGYTF
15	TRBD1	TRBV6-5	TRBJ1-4	TGTGCCAGCAGTTATTCGGACAGGGCAGATGAAAAACTGTTTTTT	CASSYSDRADEKLFF
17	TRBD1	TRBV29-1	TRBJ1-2	TGCAGCGTTGAAGGTGGAAGACAGACAGGGGGTGACTATGGCTACACCTTC	CSVEGGRQTGGDYGYTF